Below are 24 T cell receptor beta chains sequenced from a single sample in a study of blood T cell repertoires in COVID-19. Assay used: immunoSEQ multiplex PCR; TCRdb lists only in-frame clones, some missing. Of approximately 160,000 clones detected, over 75% appear once; the ten largest clones hold over 10%. Input material: peripheral blood. The origin of the receptors is a man in his 70s who had recovered from COVID-19.

The chain recombines TRBV18 with TRBJ2-1; D possibly corresponds to TRBD1 (5 bases). The CDR3 is made up of 15 amino acids. Deletions cut 3 bases from V and 5 bases from J, with 14 bases between. Germline V gives CDR1 KGHSH, CDR2 LQKENI. The DNA of the CDR3 is TGTGCCAGCTCACCTGGGCAGGTAGGGGACAATGAGCAGTTCTTC. It specifies CASSPGQVGDNEQFF.

The V gene is TRBV5-1, the J gene TRBJ1-3; no clear D. Germline-derived CDR1 and CDR2 are SGHRS and YFSETQ. The CDR3 sequence is 17 residues long. Between the trimmed V and J ends, which lost 0 bases and 0 bases, there was a span of 13 bases. The CDR3 reads CASSLAPVFNSGNTIYF. The DNA of the CDR3 is TGCGCCAGCAGCTTGGCCCCGGTCTTCAACTCTGGAAACACCATATATTTT.

This rearrangement joins TRBV5-4 to TRBJ2-5; TRBD2 matches at 13 bases. Germline CDR1 SGHNT, CDR2 YYREEE (reference sequence). This CDR3 region has 13 residues. V gave up 9 bases and J gave up 3 bases; unmatched junction bases: 2. The CDR3 spells CATTSGREETQYF. As DNA, the CDR3 is TGTGCCACAACTAGCGGGAGGGAAGAGACCCAGTACTTC. Using reference TRBV5-4 and TRBJ2-5 for the parts outside the CDR3, the full variable domain is ETGVTQSPTHLIKTRGQQVTLRCSSQSGHNTVSWYQQALGQGPQFIFQYYREEENGRGNFPPRFSGLQFPNYSSELNVNALELDDSALYLCATTSGREETQYFGPGTRLLVL.

The chain recombines TRBV10-1 with TRBJ2-1, with D possibly TRBD2 on 5 matching bases. Between the trimmed V and J ends, which lost 3 bases and 0 bases, there was a span of 6 bases. Germline lookup yields CDR1 WNHNN and CDR2 SYGVQD (reference sequence). This CDR3 spans 14 amino acids. CDR3 amino acids: CASSEAASYNEQFF. The CDR3 DNA sequence: TGCGCCAGCAGTGAAGCGGCCTCCTACAATGAGCAGTTCTTC.

The chain carries TRBV30 and TRBJ1-3; the D gene is possibly TRBD1 (5 bases). There are 16 residues in the CDR3. Germline V gives CDR1 GTSNPN, CDR2 SVGIG (reference sequence). Trimming removed 5 bases at V and 0 bases at J, with 17 bases between. The CDR3 here is CAWGALQRSSGNTIYF. The CDR3 nucleotides are TGTGCCTGGGGGGCTCTACAGAGATCCTCTGGAAACACCATATATTTT.

The chain links TRBV6-5 to TRBJ2-7, with D perhaps matching TRBD2 (5 bases). The CDR3 is 15 residues long. Looked up from germline, CDR1 is MNHEY and CDR2 is SVGAGI. V was cut by 6 bases and J by 0 bases, with 15 bases left in between. CDR3 protein: CASRLTGITSYEQYF. For the CDR3, the DNA is TGTGCCAGCAGACTGACCGGGATTACCTCCTACGAGCAGTACTTC.

This clone was counted a few times. The J gene is TRBJ1-5, the V gene TRBV10-3; D unclear. CDR3 size: 15 residues. Germline V CDR1 and CDR2: ENHRY, SYGVKD. Trimming shortened V by 2 bases and J by 1 base, and 9 bases separated the two germline ends. This CDR3 is CAISESRGSNQPQHF. CDR3 nucleotides: TGTGCCATCAGTGAGAGCAGAGGGAGCAATCAGCCCCAGCATTTT.

The chain uses TRBV28 and TRBJ2-3, with 12 bases matching TRBD2. CDR3 size: 16 residues. Germline values: CDR1 MDHEN, CDR2 SYDVKM. The V and J ends lost 10 bases and 3 bases, in that order; junction bases with no gene match: 11. CDR3 in amino acids: CATVRASGRVTDTQYF. As DNA, the CDR3 is TGTGCCACCGTACGGGCTAGCGGGAGGGTGACAGATACGCAGTATTTT.

The chain recombines TRBV5-1 with TRBJ2-3; no clear D. Trimming removed 1 base at V and 1 base at J, with 7 bases between. The CDR3 length is 14 residues. Per germline, CDR1 SGHRS and CDR2 YFSETQ. The CDR3 loop is CASSLIPGTDTQYF. In nucleotides, the CDR3 is TGCGCCAGCAGCTTGATCCCGGGCACAGATACGCAGTATTTT.

J is TRBJ2-7 and V is TRBV18; D not certain. V dropped 3 bases and J dropped 7 bases, with 13 bases sitting between them. The V gene's germline CDR1 is KGHSH and CDR2 LQKENI. This CDR3 spans 13 amino acids. CDR3 DNA sequence: TGTGCCAGCTCACCCCTGGAGAGGCGGGAGCAGTACTTC. Translated, it gives CASSPLERREQYF.

The chain carries TRBV10-1 and TRBJ2-4, with a possible D match to TRBD1 (6 bases). Per germline, CDR1 WNHNN and CDR2 SYGVQD (reference sequence). The CDR3 consists of 13 residues. V was trimmed by 2 bases and J by 6 bases, leaving 8 bases between them. The CDR3 DNA is TGCGCCAGCAGTGAGGACAGGAGAAACATTCAGTACTTC. It is translated as CASSEDRRNIQYF.

This chain connects TRBV18 to TRBJ1-2, with 8 bases that match TRBD1. CDR1 and CDR2 (germline): KGHSH, LQKENI. Trimming at V came to 5 bases and at J to 3 bases, leaving 2 bases not matched to a gene. CDR3 length: 13 amino acids. CDR3 protein: CASSEDRDYGYTF. The DNA for the CDR3 is TGTGCCAGCTCAGAGGACAGGGACTATGGCTACACCTTC.

The chain links TRBV28 to TRBJ1-2, with TRBD1 as a possible D gene (6 bases). With 4 bases removed from V and 3 bases from J, the gap between germline ends came to 15 bases. CDR1 and CDR2 (germline): MDHEN, SYDVKM. CDR3 length: 15 amino acids. DNA for the CDR3: TGTGCCAGCAGTTCCCAGGGGAGTGGGGACTATGGCTACACCTTC. This encodes CASSSQGSGDYGYTF.

The chain employs TRBV11-3 and TRBJ2-1; D gene uncertain. Trimming stripped 1 base from V and 9 bases from J, with 7 bases between. The CDR3 is 12 amino acids. Germline CDR1 and CDR2: SGHNT and YENEEA. The CDR3 nucleotides are TGTGCCAGCAGCTTAGTGCGCGGTGAGCAGTTCTTC. This sequence encodes CASSLVRGEQFF.

This clone has ten or more counts. This rearrangement joins TRBV7-2 to TRBJ2-7, with TRBD2 matching 9 bases. This CDR3 region has 17 residues. Germline CDR1 is SGHTA and CDR2 is FQGNSA. The J segment lost 1 base and the V segment lost 3 bases, leaving 10 bases of the junction unmatched. The CDR3 region has the DNA TGTGCCAGCAGCTTCCTTGTCGGCAGCGGGAGGTCCTACGAGCAGTACTTC. Its protein is CASSFLVGSGRSYEQYF. Full variable domain (rest looked up from reference TRBV7-2 and TRBJ2-7): GAGVSQSPSNKVTEKGKDVELRCDPISGHTALYWYRQSLGQGLEFLIYFQGNSAPDKSGLPSDRFSAERTGGSVSTLTIQRTQQEDSAVYLCASSFLVGSGRSYEQYFGPGTRLTVT.

V gene TRBV10-3 combines with J gene TRBJ1-6; no firm D call. CDR1 ENHRY and CDR2 SYGVKD come from the germline V gene. The CDR3 runs to 18 residues. V lost 3 bases, J lost 0 bases, and 15 bases lay in between. The DNA for the CDR3 is TGTGCCATCAGTGATGACCAGGAGGCTACCTCCTATAATTCACCCCTCCACTTT. Protein: CAISDDQEATSYNSPLHF.

This clone was counted a single time. This chain joins TRBV30 and TRBJ2-1; 10 bases line up with TRBD2. Germline loops: CDR1 GTSNPN, CDR2 SVGIG (reference sequence). The CDR3 sequence is 22 residues long. The V gene end was trimmed by 2 bases and the J gene end by 4 bases; junction bases not matched to a gene: 26. The CDR3 spells CAWSTTTIGLSGRAEVYNEQFF. CDR3 bases: TGTGCCTGGAGTACAACCACTATCGGACTAAGCGGGAGGGCCGAGGTATACAATGAGCAGTTCTTC.

J is TRBJ2-4 and V is TRBV6-6; D uncertain. From germline, CDR1 is MNHNY and CDR2 SVGAGI (reference sequence). The CDR3 runs 13 residues. Trimming pared 9 bases from V and 4 bases from J, leaving 13 bases between. As DNA, the CDR3 is TGTGCCAGTACCCCAGGCAGGAAAAACATTCAGTACTTC. Translating it yields CASTPGRKNIQYF.

This clone was counted once. The V and J genes are TRBV12-5 and TRBJ2-7, with 10 bases fitting TRBD2. Germline V gene lookup returns CDR1 LGHNT and CDR2 FRNRAP. The CDR3 runs to 16 residues. J gave up 4 bases and V 5 bases, and 11 bases lay outside the gene matches. The CDR3 protein is CASGNRTSGRQYEQYF. In DNA, the CDR3 is TGTGCTAGTGGTAACAGGACTAGCGGAAGGCAGTACGAGCAGTACTTC.

The chain couples TRBV19 to TRBJ2-4; TRBD1 matches at 10 bases. The CDR3 runs 12 residues. CDR1 and CDR2 (germline): LNHDA, SQIVND (reference sequence). The J segment lost 8 bases and the V segment lost 10 bases, leaving 5 bases of the junction unmatched. The DNA for the CDR3 is TGTGCCACCAGGGACAGGGGTGACATTCAGTACTTC. It specifies CATRDRGDIQYF.

The gene calls are TRBV7-6 and TRBJ2-5, with D possibly matching TRBD2 (6 bases). V lost 5 bases and J 6 bases, leaving 16 bases between the germline ends. Per germline, CDR1 SGHVS and CDR2 FNYEAQ. The CDR3 totals 14 residues. CDR3 in amino acids: CASSQGLALQTQYF. The CDR3 bases are TGTGCCAGCAGCCAAGGGCTAGCGTTGCAGACCCAGTACTTC.

The rearrangement links TRBV28 to TRBJ1-2, with a tentative D call TRBD1 (5 bases). From germline, CDR1 is MDHEN and CDR2 SYDVKM. The V end lost 11 bases, the J end lost 2 bases, and 15 bases lay between the germline ends. The length of the CDR3 is 13 residues. The CDR3: CAGQDTTNYGYTF. CDR3 in DNA: TGTGCCGGCCAGGACACCACAAACTATGGCTACACCTTC.

J is TRBJ2-1 and V is TRBV5-1; 10 bases are shared with TRBD2. Germline lookup yields CDR1 SGHRS and CDR2 YFSETQ. Trimming cost V 7 bases and J 9 bases; bases outside gene matches: 7. This CDR3 is built from 13 residues. This chain's CDR3 is CASQTLAGSEQFF. The CDR3 DNA reads as TGCGCCAGCCAAACACTAGCGGGAAGTGAGCAGTTCTTC.

The chain uses TRBV27 and TRBJ1-1; D perhaps matches TRBD1 (5 bases). V dropped 0 bases and J dropped 10 bases, with 12 bases sitting between them. This CDR3 contains 13 residues. CDR1 and CDR2 from the germline V gene are MNHEY and SMNVEV (reference sequence). The chain's CDR3 is CASSLSGGPRAFF. The CDR3 DNA follows: TGTGCCAGCAGTTTATCGGGGGGTCCCAGAGCTTTCTTT.